The sequence of this T cell receptor (beta chain) was determined in a study of PD-1 blockade in mismatch repair-deficient tumors. CDR1 MGHDK and CDR2 SYGVNS come from the germline V gene. The CDR3 has 12 amino acids. The V gene lost 6 bases and the J gene lost 11 bases, with 16 bases spanning the gap. As concerns this clone: The antigen is unknown.

Findings of the study overall: Rapid post-treatment expansion, then contraction, generally preceding radiologic response, marked tumor-resident clones.

All patients were mismatch repair deficient, assessed by either PCR or immunohistochemistry. The repertoire was sequenced with immunoSEQ multiplex PCR; TCRdb's copy has only in-frame clones and lacks some. The sample lists more than 90,000 clones; 65% to 80% were seen once. The chain uses TRBV25-1 and TRBJ1-1, with D possibly being TRBD1 (5 bases). The TCR originated in an adult with mismatch repair-deficient cancer. The sample was peripheral blood, taken more than 58 weeks after starting pembrolizumab. This chain's CDR3 is CASSGGSARAFF. CDR3 bases: TGTGCCAGCAGCGGGGGTAGCGCTAGGGCTTTCTTT.